This TCR beta chain was retrieved from a study of T cell clonality in common variable immunodeficiency. Study-level results: Reportedly, TCR beta sequences from common variable immunodeficiency showed fewer deletions and N-nucleotide insertions. T cell subpopulation sequencing would be needed to explain CVID clonality.

From germline, CDR1 is SGHVS and CDR2 FQNEAQ. V was pared by 2 bases and J by 7 bases, with 7 bases of the junction left unmatched. This CDR3 comprises 15 residues. This clone was found many times. Its cognate antigen is unknown. The read stops 3 residues short of the end of the CDR3; the missing end is completed from the germline J gene. Measured with immunoSEQ multiplex PCR; TCRdb has only the in-frame clones, and not every one. The sample shows approximately 44,000 clones, none of them appearing just once. Both groups were predominantly of Caucasian heritage. Donors gave roughly 4.5 to 8.5 ml heparinized peripheral whole blood.

Source material: peripheral blood mononuclear cells. This sequence originates from a person between 18 and 75 years old in good health. The rearrangement links TRBV7-8 to TRBJ2-1, with 8 bases matching TRBD2. The CDR3 spells CASSLRFGGGNEQFF. CDR3 DNA (partial): TGTGCCAGCAGCTTACGATTCGGGGGGGGGAATGAG. The full variable domain, with the rest looked up from reference TRBV7-8 and TRBJ2-1, is GAGVSQSPRYKVAKRGQDVALRCDPISGHVSLFWYQQALGQGPEFLTYFQNEAQLDKSGLPSDRFFAERPEGSVSTLKIQRTQQEDSAVYLCASSLRFGGGNEQFFGPGTRLTVL.